These T cell receptor beta chains were read from a single sample in a study of blood T cell repertoires in COVID-19. Sequencing was performed with immunoSEQ multiplex PCR; in TCRdb, only in-frame clones are kept and a portion is missing. The sample contains over 80,000 clones, approximately 91% of which appear only once. The specimen sequenced was peripheral blood. The origin of the receptors is a woman aged 80 or over with acute or convalescent COVID-19. The CDR3 runs from the conserved cysteine through the conserved F or W. Fields, in order: V gene, J gene, D gene, CDR3 protein, CDR3 DNA. D genes are given only for firm matches.

TRBV12-3/TRBV12-4,TRBJ2-3,.,CASSPSTDTQYF,TGTGCCAGCAGTCCTAGCACAGATACGCAGTATTTT
TRBV7-2,TRBJ2-2,.,CASSLAGVVTGELFF,TGTGCCAGCAGCTTAGCAGGGGTGGTAACCGGGGAGCTGTTTTTT
TRBV6-2/TRBV6-3,TRBJ2-7,TRBD1,CASSYYRGNDYEQYF,TGTGCCAGCAGTTACTACAGGGGAAATGATTACGAGCAGTACTTC
TRBV7-9,TRBJ1-1,.,CASSLESLVLNTEAFF,TGTGCCAGCAGCTTAGAATCCCTCGTCCTAAACACTGAAGCTTTCTTT
TRBV4-2,TRBJ2-3,TRBD1,CASSPLGGLTDTQYF,TGTGCCAGCAGCCCCTTAGGGGGCCTCACAGATACGCAGTATTTT
TRBV18,TRBJ1-4,.,CASSPAGQGGEKLFF,TGTGCCAGCTCACCCGCGGGGCAGGGAGGAGAAAAACTGTTTTTT
TRBV27,TRBJ1-4,TRBD1,CASSLGQGANEKLFF,TGTGCCAGCAGTTTGGGGCAGGGGGCCAATGAAAAACTGTTTTTT
TRBV5-1,TRBJ2-3,.,CASSLALALSDTQYF,TGCGCCAGCAGCTTGGCTCTAGCGCTGTCAGATACGCAGTATTTT
TRBV4-1,TRBJ1-2,.,CASSQTDMAYGYTF,TGCGCCAGCAGCCAAACGGACATGGCTTATGGCTACACCTTC
TRBV6-5,TRBJ1-1,.,CASSYFPRENTEAFF,TGTGCCAGCAGTTATTTTCCCAGGGAAAATACTGAAGCTTTCTTT
TRBV19,TRBJ1-1,.,CASSTAGGTEAFF,TGTGCCAGTAGTACCGCCGGAGGGACTGAAGCTTTCTTT
TRBV19,TRBJ1-3,.,CASIQATGNTIYF,TGTGCCAGTATCCAGGCTACTGGAAACACCATATATTTT
TRBV27,TRBJ2-1,TRBD2,CASNRLAGNNEQFF,TGTGCCAGCAACAGACTAGCGGGTAACAATGAGCAGTTCTTC
TRBV3-1/TRBV3-2,TRBJ1-2,.,CASSPIGGYGYTF,TGTGCCAGCAGTCCCATAGGGGGCTATGGCTACACCTTC
TRBV3-1/TRBV3-2,TRBJ2-7,.,CASSQVRQACEQYF,TGTGCCAGCAGCCAAGTGAGACAGGCTTGCGAGCAGTACTTC
TRBV24-1,TRBJ2-3,TRBD2,CATSDFTGGLDTQYF,TGTGCCACCAGTGATTTCACGGGGGGGCTGGATACGCAGTATTTT
TRBV6-5,TRBJ1-4,.,CASSYSSSNEKLFF,TGTGCCAGCAGTTACTCATCCTCGAATGAAAAACTGTTTTTT
TRBV30,TRBJ1-4,.,CAWDKTFGNEKLFF,TGTGCCTGGGATAAGACATTTGGGAATGAAAAACTGTTTTTT
TRBV3-1/TRBV3-2,TRBJ1-4,.,CASSQAGTTNEKLFF,TGTGCCAGCAGCCAGGCAGGAACAACTAATGAAAAACTGTTTTTT
TRBV7-2,TRBJ1-5,TRBD1,CASSSRQGAGQPQHF,TGTGCCAGCAGCTCCCGACAGGGGGCCGGCCAGCCCCAGCATTTT
TRBV27,TRBJ2-1,TRBD2,CASSLRIAGGDNEQFF,TGTGCCAGCAGTTTGCGTATAGCGGGAGGCGACAATGAGCAGTTCTTC
TRBV19,TRBJ1-3,.,CASSPQGNTIYF,TGTGCCAGTAGCCCACAGGGAAACACCATATATTTT